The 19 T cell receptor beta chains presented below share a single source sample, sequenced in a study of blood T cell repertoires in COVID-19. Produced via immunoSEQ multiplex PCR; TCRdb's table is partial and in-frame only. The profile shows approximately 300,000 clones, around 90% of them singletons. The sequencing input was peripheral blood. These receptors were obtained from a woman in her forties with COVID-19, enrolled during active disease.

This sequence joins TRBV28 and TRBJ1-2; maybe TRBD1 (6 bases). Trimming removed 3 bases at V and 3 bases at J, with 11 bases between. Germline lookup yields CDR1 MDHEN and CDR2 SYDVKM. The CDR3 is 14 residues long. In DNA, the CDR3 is TGTGCCAGCAGTTTTACGGGGGGCGACTATGGCTACACCTTC. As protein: CASSFTGGDYGYTF.

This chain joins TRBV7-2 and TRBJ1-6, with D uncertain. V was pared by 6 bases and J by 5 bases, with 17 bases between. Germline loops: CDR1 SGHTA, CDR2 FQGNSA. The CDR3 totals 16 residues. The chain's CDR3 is CASRHPPSGNNSPLHF. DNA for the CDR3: TGTGCCAGCAGACACCCCCCCTCGGGTAATAATTCACCCCTCCACTTT.

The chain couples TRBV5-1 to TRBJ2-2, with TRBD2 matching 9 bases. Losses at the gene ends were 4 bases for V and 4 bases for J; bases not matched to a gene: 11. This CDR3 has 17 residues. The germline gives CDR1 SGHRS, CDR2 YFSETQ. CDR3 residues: CASSRGSGSFSTGELFF. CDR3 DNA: TGCGCCAGCAGCCGCGGTAGCGGGAGCTTTTCCACCGGGGAGCTGTTTTTT.

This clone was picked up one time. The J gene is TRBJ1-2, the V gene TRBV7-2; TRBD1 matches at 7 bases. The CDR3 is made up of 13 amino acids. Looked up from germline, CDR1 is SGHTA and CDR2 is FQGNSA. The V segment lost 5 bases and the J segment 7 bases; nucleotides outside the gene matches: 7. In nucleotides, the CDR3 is TGTGCCAGCAGCCTCGGACAGGAACGTGGCTACACCTTC. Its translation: CASSLGQERGYTF.

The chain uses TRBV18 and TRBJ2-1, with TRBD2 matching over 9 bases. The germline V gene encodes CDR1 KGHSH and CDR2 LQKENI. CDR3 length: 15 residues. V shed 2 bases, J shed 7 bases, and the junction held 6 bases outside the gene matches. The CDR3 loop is CASSPIAGVNNEQFF. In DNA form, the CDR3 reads TGTGCCAGCTCACCAATAGCGGGAGTAAATAATGAGCAGTTCTTC. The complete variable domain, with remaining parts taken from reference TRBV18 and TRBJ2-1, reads NAGVMQNPRHLVRRRGQEARLRCSPMKGHSHVYWYRQLPEEGLKFMVYLQKENIIDESGMPKERFSAEFPKEGPSILRIQQVVRGDSAAYFCASSPIAGVNNEQFFGPGTRLTVL.

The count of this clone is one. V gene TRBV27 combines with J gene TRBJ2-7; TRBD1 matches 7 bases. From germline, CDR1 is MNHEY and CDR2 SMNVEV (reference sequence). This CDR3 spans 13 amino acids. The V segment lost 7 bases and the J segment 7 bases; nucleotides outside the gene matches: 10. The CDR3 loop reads CASKNRGHGEQYF. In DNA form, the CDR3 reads TGTGCCAGCAAAAACAGGGGTCACGGGGAGCAGTACTTC.

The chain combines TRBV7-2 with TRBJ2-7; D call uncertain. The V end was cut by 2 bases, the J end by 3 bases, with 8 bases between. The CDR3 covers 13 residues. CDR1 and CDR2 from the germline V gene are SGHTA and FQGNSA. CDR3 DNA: TGTGCCAGCAGCTTACAAGCAGGCTACGAGCAGTACTTC. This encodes CASSLQAGYEQYF.

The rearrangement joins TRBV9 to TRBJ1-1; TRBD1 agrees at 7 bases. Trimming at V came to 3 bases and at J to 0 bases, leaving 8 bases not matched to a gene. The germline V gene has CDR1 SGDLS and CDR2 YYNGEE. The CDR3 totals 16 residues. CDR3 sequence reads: CASSALGRGMNTEAFF. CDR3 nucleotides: TGTGCCAGCAGCGCGCTCGGCAGGGGGATGAACACTGAAGCTTTCTTT.

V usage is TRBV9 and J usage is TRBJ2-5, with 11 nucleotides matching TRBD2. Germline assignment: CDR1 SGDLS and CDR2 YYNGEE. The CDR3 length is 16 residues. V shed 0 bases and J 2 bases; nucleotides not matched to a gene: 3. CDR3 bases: TGTGCCAGCAGCGTAGGGTCTAGCGGGGGGCAAGAGACCCAGTACTTC. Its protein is CASSVGSSGGQETQYF.

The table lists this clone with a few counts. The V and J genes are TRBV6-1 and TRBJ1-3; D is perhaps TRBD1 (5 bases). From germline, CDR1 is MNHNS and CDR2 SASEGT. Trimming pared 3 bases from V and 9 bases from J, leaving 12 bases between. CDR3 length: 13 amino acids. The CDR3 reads CASSDRLGGTIYF. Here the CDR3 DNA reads TGTGCCAGCAGTGACCGCCTCGGGGGCACCATATATTTT.

This CDR3 is CASSYRQASMNTEAFF. The CDR3, as DNA: TGTGCCAGCAGTTACCGACAGGCCTCAATGAACACTGAAGCTTTCTTT. The chain recombines TRBV6-5 with TRBJ1-1; maybe TRBD1 (6 bases). CDR3 length equals 16 residues. Germline CDR1 reads MNHEY; CDR2 reads SVGAGI. Trimming shortened V by 2 bases and J by 0 bases, and 13 bases separated the two germline ends.

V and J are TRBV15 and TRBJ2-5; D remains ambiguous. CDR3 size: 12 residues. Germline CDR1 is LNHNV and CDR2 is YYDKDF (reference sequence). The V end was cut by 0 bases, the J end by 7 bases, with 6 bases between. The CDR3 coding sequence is TGTGCCACCAGCAGAGATTCAGGGACCCAGTACTTC. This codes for CATSRDSGTQYF. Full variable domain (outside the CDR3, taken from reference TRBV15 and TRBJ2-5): DAMVIQNPRYQVTQFGKPVTLSCSQTLNHNVMYWYQQKSSQAPKLLFHYYDKDFNNEADTPDNFQSRRPNTSFCFLDIRSPGLGDTAMYLCATSRDSGTQYFGPGTRLLVL.

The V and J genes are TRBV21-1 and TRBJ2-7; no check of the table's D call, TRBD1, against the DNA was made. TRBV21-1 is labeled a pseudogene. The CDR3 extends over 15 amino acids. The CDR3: CASSKYFTGGDEQYF. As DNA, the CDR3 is TGTGCCAGCAGCAAATATTTCACAGGGGGCGACGAGCAGTACTTC.

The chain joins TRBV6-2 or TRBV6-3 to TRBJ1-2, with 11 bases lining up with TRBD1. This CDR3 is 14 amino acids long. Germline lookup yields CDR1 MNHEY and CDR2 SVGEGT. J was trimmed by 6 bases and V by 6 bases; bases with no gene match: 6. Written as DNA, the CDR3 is TGTGCCAGCAGCTGGACAGGGGGCAGAAATGGCTACACCTTC. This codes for CASSWTGGRNGYTF.

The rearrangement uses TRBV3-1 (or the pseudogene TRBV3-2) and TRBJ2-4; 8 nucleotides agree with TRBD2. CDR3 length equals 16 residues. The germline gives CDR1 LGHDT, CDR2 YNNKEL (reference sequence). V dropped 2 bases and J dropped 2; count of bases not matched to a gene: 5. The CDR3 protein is CASSQLAGDSKNIQYF. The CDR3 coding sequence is TGTGCCAGCAGCCAACTAGCGGGCGATTCCAAAAACATTCAGTACTTC.

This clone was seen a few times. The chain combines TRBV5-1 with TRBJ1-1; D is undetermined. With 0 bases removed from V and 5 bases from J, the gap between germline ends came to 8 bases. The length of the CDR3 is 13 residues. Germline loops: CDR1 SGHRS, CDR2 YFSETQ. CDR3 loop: CASSLAAGTEAFF. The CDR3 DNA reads TGCGCCAGCAGCTTGGCGGCGGGTACTGAAGCTTTCTTT.

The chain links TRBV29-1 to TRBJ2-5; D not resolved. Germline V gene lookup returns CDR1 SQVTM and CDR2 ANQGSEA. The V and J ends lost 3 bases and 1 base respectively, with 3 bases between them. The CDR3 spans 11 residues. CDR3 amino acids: CSVESQETQYF. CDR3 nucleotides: TGCAGCGTTGAGAGCCAAGAGACCCAGTACTTC.

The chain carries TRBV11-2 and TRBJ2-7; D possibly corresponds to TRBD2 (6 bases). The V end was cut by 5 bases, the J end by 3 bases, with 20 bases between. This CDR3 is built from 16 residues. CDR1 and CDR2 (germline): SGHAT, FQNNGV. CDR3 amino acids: CASSDPGETHHYEQYF. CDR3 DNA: TGTGCCAGCAGCGACCCGGGAGAAACACACCACTACGAGCAGTACTTC.

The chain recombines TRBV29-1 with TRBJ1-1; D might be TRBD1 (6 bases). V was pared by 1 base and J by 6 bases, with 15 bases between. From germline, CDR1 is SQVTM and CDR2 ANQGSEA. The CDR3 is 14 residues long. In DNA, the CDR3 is TGCAGCGTTGAAGTGGGGGCGAGAATCTCTGAAGCTTTCTTT. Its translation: CSVEVGARISEAFF.